This T cell receptor beta chain is drawn from a study of blood T cell repertoires in COVID-19. In this sample, this clone turned up once. Original processing notes: Estimation of nucleated cell counts was performed using reference gene primer amplification. The table came from immunoSEQ multiplex PCR; TCRdb's copy has only in-frame clones and leaves some out. The V and J calls and clone size come from that table; D and trimming were worked out from the DNA. Found here are some 240,000 clones, about 90% of them singletons; the top ten hold more than 6%. Germline CDR1 and CDR2: GTSNPN and SVGIG (reference sequence). The CDR3 has 15 amino acids. Trimming pared 0 bases from V and 4 bases from J, leaving 15 bases between.

This receptor was obtained from a man aged 60 to 75 who had recovered from COVID-19. This chain joins TRBV30 and TRBJ1-2, with D possibly being TRBD1 (5 bases). Material for sequencing was peripheral blood. CDR3 bases: TGTGCCTGGAGTGTATCCCACCGGGACTTCTATGGCTACACCTTC. As protein: CAWSVSHRDFYGYTF. The whole variable domain, filled in from reference TRBV30 and TRBJ1-2, reads SQTIHQWPATLVQPVGSPLSLECTVEGTSNPNLYWYRQAAGRGLQLLFYSVGIGQISSEVPQNLSASRPQDRQFILSSKKLLLSDSGFYLCAWSVSHRDFYGYTFGSGTRLTVV.